The T cell receptor (beta chain) described here comes from a study of CD8+ T cells in alopecia areata. Study results and caveats: Among patients, TCR sharing was less clear than in mice, a difference possibly due in part to HLA diversity in the patient population.

This clone was found a few times. The antigen is not known. The trim removed 3 bases at V and 3 bases at J, leaving 5 bases unmatched. The CDR3 is 15 residues long. Germline CDR1 is SEHNR and CDR2 is FQNEAQ (reference sequence). cDNA serving as the sequencing template came from extracted, reverse transcribed RNA. Libraries were prepared by immunoSEQ multiplex PCR; TCRdb keeps only in-frame clonotypes and omits some of them. Of about 200,000 clones detected, around 50% appear once; the ten largest clones hold 4% to 6%. The chain links TRBV7-9 to TRBJ2-5; TRBD1 matches at 9 bases. The source is a human donor in good health. The source material was CD8+ T cells sorted from blood. CDR3 protein: CASSFRGQGKETQYF. Written as DNA, the CDR3 is TGTGCCAGCAGCTTCCGCGGACAGGGGAAAGAGACCCAGTACTTC.